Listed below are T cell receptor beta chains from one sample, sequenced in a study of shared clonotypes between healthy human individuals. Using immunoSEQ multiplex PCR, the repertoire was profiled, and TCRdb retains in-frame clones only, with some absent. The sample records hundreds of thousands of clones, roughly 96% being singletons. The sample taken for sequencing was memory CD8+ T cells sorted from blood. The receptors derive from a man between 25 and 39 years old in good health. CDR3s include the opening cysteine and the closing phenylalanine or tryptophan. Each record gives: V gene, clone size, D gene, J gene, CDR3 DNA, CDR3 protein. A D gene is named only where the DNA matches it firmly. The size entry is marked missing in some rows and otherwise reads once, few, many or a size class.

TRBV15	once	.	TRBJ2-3	TGTGCCACCAGCAGAGTGAAAGAAGGGGGAGGATCCAACACAGATACGCAGTATTTT	CATSRVKEGGGSNTDTQYF
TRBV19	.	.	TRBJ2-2	TGTGCCAGTAGATGGGGGTTCATGTCCACCGGGGAGCTGTTTTTT	CASRWGFMSTGELFF
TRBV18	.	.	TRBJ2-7	TGTGCCAGCTCACCACTGAGCTCCTACGAGCAGTACTTC	CASSPLSSYEQYF
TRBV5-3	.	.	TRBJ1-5	TGTGCCAGACGTGGGGTCCAGAATCAGCCCCAGCATTTT	CARRGVQNQPQHF
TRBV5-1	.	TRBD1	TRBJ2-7	TGCGCCAGCAGCGCGGACAGGCCTTACGAGCAGTACTTC	CASSADRPYEQYF
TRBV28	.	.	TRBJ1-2	TGTGCCAGCTCGTCGGGGGTTTATGGCTACACCTTC	CASSSGVYGYTF
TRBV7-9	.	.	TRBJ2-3	TGTGCCAGCAGCTTTCTCCAGGGTTGGGCAGATACGCAGTATTTT	CASSFLQGWADTQYF
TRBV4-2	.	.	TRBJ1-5	TGTGCCAGCAGCCAAGGCCAGGGCAGAGGTAGCAATCAGCCCCAGCATTTT	CASSQGQGRGSNQPQHF
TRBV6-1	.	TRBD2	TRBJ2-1	TGTGCCAGCAGTGAAGCGCAGGGGCTAGCGGGAGGGCCGACCGAGGAGTTCTTC	CASSEAQGLAGGPTEEFF
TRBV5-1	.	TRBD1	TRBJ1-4	TGCGCCAGCAGCTTGGCCCTGACAGGGGCTAATGAAAAACTGTTTTTT	CASSLALTGANEKLFF
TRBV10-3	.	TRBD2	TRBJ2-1	TGTGCCATCACCGACAGGTTCTTGACTAGCGGGAGCCCTATCTTGAAGGATGAGCAGTTCTTC	CAITDRFLTSGSPILKDEQFF
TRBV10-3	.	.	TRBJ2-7	TGTGCCATCAGGATGGGACTCCAATACGAGCAGTACTTC	CAIRMGLQYEQYF
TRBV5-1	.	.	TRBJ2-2	TGCGCCAGCAGTAGCAGGGTAGCCGGGGAGCTGTTTTTT	CASSSRVAGELFF
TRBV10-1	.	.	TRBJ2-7	TGCGCCAGCAGTGCCTGGGACCGTCCCTACGAGCAGTACTTC	CASSAWDRPYEQYF
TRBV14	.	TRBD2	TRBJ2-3	TGTGCCAGCAGCCCCAGGACTAGCTCTAGCACAGATACGCAGTATTTT	CASSPRTSSSTDTQYF
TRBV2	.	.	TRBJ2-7	TGTGCCAGCAGGGTTGGGAAGGGTAGGGGGAAGAACGAGCAGTACTTC	CASRVGKGRGKNEQYF
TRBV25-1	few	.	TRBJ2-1	TGTGCCAGCAGTGTGGTGACCATGGAATACAATGAGCAGTTCTTC	CASSVVTMEYNEQFF
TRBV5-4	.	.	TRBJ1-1	TGTGCCAGCAGCTTTGGGGGGGTCGGCACTGAAGCTTTCTTT	CASSFGGVGTEAFF
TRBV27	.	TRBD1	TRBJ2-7	TGTGCCAGCAGTTTATCCGGGACAGGCTTCTCCGAGCAGTACTTC	CASSLSGTGFSEQYF
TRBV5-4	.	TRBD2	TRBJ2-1	TGTGCCAGCAGCTTAGCTAGCGGGTCCTACAATGAGCAGTTCTTC	CASSLASGSYNEQFF
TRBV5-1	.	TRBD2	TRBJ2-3	TGCGCCAGCAGCTTGGTTGGACTAGCGGGAGGAGGGACAGATACGCAGTATTTT	CASSLVGLAGGGTDTQYF
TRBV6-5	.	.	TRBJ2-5	TGTGCCAGCAGTTACGTGGACTGGCGGCAAGAGACCCAGTACTTC	CASSYVDWRQETQYF
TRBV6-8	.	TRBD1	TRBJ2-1	TGTGCCAGCAGCGAAACTAAAAACCGACAGGGCATAGACAATGAGCAGTTCTTC	CASSETKNRQGIDNEQFF
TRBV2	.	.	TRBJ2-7	TGTGCCAGCGGCCCACGGACCTGGGGCTACGAGCAGTACTTC	CASGPRTWGYEQYF
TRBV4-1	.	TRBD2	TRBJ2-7	TGCGCCAGCAGCCAAGGGTATAGCGGGAGCGAGCAGTACTTC	CASSQGYSGSEQYF
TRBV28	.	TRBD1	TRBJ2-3	TGTGCCAGCAGCCCACCGGACAGGGGAACAGATACGCAGTATTTT	CASSPPDRGTDTQYF
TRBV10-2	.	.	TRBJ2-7	TGCGCCAGCAGTGAGGGGGGTCCCTACGAGCAGTACTTC	CASSEGGPYEQYF
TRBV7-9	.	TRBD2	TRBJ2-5	TGTGCCAGCAGCAGGACTAGCGGGAGAGAGACCCAGTACTTC	CASSRTSGRETQYF
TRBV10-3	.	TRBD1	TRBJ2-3	TGTGCCATCAGGAAAACAGGGGGCACAGATACGCAGTATTTT	CAIRKTGGTDTQYF
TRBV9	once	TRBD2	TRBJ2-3	TGTGCCAGCAGTGGGGGGGCAGATACGCAGTATTTT	CASSGGADTQYF
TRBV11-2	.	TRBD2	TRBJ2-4	TGTGCCAGCAGCCTTACGAGCGGGAGAAACATTCAGTACTTC	CASSLTSGRNIQYF
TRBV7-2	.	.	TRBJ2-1	TGTGCCAGCAGCCCCTCCTGGGGCCCCTGGGAATTTGAGCAGTTCTTC	CASSPSWGPWEFEQFF
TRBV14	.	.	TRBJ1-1	TGTGCCAGCAGCCAAGATCTTGGGAGGGAAACTGAAGCTTTCTTT	CASSQDLGRETEAFF
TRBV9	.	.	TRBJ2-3	TGTGCCAGCAGCGTAGAGGGCAGGTCAGATACGCAGTATTTT	CASSVEGRSDTQYF
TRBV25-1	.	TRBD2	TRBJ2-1	TGTGCCAGCAGTGGCAGCGGGAGGGCCTACAATGAGCAGTTCTTC	CASSGSGRAYNEQFF
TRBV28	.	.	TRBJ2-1	TGTGCCACCTCCGGGACTGTGTACAATGAGCAGTTCTTC	CATSGTVYNEQFF
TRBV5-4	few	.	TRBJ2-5	TGTGCCAGCAGCTTGGAAGAGACCCAGTACTTC	CASSLEETQYF
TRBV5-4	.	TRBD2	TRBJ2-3	TGTGCCAGCAGCTTGGAGACTAGCGGGAGGACAGATACGCAGTATTTT	CASSLETSGRTDTQYF
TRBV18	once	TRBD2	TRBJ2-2	TGTGCCAGCTCACTATTGGGACTAGCGGGAGAGGAAGACGGGGAGCTGTTTTTT	CASSLLGLAGEEDGELFF
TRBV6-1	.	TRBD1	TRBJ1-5	TGTGCCAGCAGTGAAAGAAGGGGGCGGAATCAGCCCCAGCATTTT	CASSERRGRNQPQHF
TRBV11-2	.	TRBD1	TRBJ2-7	TGTGCCAGCAGCAGAGAGTCCGGGACAGGGATACTCGAGCAGTACTTC	CASSRESGTGILEQYF
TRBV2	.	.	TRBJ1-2	TGTGCCAGCAGTTCAACCGACGGGTCGTATGGCTACACCTTC	CASSSTDGSYGYTF
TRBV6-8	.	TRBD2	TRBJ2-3	TGTGCCAGCAGTTATAGGGCTAGCGGGACAGATACGCAGTATTTT	CASSYRASGTDTQYF
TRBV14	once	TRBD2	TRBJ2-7	TGTGCCAGCAGCCAGACAGTCGGTGTATTTAGCGGGAGCTCCTACGAGCAGTACTTC	CASSQTVGVFSGSSYEQYF
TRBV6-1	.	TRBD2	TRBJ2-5	TGTGCCAGCAGTAGCGGGAGCCAAGAGACCCAGTACTTC	CASSSGSQETQYF
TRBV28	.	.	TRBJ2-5	TGTGCCAGCAGTTTGGTGGCTCAAGAGACCCAGTACTTC	CASSLVAQETQYF
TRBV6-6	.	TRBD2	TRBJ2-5	TGTGCCAGCGGTATCGGGACTAGTGTTTCGACCCAGTACTTC	CASGIGTSVSTQYF
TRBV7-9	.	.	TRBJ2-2	TGTGCCAGCAGACCATGGACAGCAACCGGGGAGCTGTTTTTT	CASRPWTATGELFF
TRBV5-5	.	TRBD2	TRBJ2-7	TGTGCCAGCAGCTTCGGGACTAGCGGGGTAGTCTACGAGCAGTACTTC	CASSFGTSGVVYEQYF
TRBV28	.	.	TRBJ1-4	TGTGCCAGCAGTTTAATGGACTTTCTCAATGAAAAACTGTTTTTT	CASSLMDFLNEKLFF
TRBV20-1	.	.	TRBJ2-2	TGCAGTGCTAGTAGCACCGGGGAGCTGTTTTTT	CSASSTGELFF
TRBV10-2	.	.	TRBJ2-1	TGCGCCAGCAGTGAGAGCGTTTATGCCCACACTGAGCAGTTCTTC	CASSESVYAHTEQFF
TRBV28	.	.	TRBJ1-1	TGTGCCAGCAGCTCCCCTGGACCCATTGAAGCTTTCTTT	CASSSPGPIEAFF
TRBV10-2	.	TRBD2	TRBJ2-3	TGCGCCAGCAGTAGCGGGAGGGCCAGAGATACGCAGTATTTT	CASSSGRARDTQYF
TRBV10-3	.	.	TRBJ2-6	TGTGCCATAAAAGTTAAATCTGGGGCCAACGTCCTGACTTTC	CAIKVKSGANVLTF
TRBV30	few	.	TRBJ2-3	TGTGCCTGGTGTAGGCCGGGCAGGGATACGCAGTATTTT	CAWCRPGRDTQYF
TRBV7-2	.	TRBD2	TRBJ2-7	TGTGCCAGCAGCCCCGACGGGACTAGCGGCGTCTACGAGCAGTACTTC	CASSPDGTSGVYEQYF